The T cell receptor (beta chain) described here comes from a study of shared clonotypes between healthy human individuals. Per germline, CDR1 SGHKS and CDR2 YYEKEE (reference sequence). This CDR3 contains 15 residues. V shed 4 bases and J shed 4 bases, with 17 bases lying between them. The data were produced by immunoSEQ multiplex PCR, yet TCRdb's version contains in-frame clones alone and is incomplete. The repertoire has roughly 650,000 clones, 95% to 98% of them found once; the top ten carry around 0.058%. The chain employs TRBV5-5 and TRBJ2-5; D gene ambiguous. The origin of this receptor is a woman in her 30s in good health. Sample: naive CD4+ T cells sorted from blood. Subset specified: CD45RA+ positively selected. The DNA of the CDR3 is TGTGCCAGCAGCGGTTACAGCACCCCAGGAGAGACCCAGTACTTC. This codes for CASSGYSTPGETQYF.